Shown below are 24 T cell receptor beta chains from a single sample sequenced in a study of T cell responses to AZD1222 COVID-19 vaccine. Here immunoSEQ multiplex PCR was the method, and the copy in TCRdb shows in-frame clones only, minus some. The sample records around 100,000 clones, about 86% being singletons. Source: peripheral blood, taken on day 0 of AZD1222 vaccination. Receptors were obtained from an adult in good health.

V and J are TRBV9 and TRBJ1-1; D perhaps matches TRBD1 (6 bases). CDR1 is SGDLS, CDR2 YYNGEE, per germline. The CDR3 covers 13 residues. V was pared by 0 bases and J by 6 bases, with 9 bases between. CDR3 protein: CASSVVEGAEAFF. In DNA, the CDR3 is TGTGCCAGCAGCGTAGTTGAGGGGGCTGAAGCTTTCTTT.

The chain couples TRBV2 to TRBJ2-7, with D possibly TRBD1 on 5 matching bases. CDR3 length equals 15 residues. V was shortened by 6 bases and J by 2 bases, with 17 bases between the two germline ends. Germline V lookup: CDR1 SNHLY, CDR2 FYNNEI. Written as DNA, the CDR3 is TGTGCCAGCAGCTCAGAGGCCCAAGGGGCCTACGAGCAGTACTTC. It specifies CASSSEAQGAYEQYF.

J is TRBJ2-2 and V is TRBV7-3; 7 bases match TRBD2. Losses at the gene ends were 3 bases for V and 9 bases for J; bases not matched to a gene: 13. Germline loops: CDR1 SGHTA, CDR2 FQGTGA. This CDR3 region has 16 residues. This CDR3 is CASSLDGGGLIRELFF. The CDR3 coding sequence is TGTGCCAGCAGCTTGGACGGGGGAGGGCTTATCCGGGAGCTGTTTTTT.

The CDR3 DNA follows: TGTGCCTGGAGTGTTAGCAATCAGCCCCAGCATTTT. The encoded protein is CAWSVSNQPQHF. The chain links TRBV30 to TRBJ1-5, with D unclear. The V gene lost 0 bases and the J gene lost 0 bases, with 0 bases spanning the gap. CDR3 length: 12 amino acids. Germline V gives CDR1 GTSNPN, CDR2 SVGIG (reference sequence).

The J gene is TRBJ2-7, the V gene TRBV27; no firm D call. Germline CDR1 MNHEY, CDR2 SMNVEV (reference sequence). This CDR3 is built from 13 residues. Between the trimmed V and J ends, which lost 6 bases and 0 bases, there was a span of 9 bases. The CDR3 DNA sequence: TGTGCCAGCAGAGGATTGCTCTCCTACGAGCAGTACTTC. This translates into CASRGLLSYEQYF.

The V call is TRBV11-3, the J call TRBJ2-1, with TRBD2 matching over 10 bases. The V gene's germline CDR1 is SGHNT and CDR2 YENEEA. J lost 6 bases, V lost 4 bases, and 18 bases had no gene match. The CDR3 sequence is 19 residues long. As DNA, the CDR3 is TGTGCCAGCAGCTGGTCCGGGACTAGCGCAAATAAGGCCAGCAATGAGCAGTTCTTC. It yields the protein CASSWSGTSANKASNEQFF.

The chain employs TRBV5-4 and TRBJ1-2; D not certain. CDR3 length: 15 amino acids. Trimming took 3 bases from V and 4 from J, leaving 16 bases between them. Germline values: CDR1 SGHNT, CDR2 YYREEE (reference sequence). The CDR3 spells CASSSPPMELYGYTF. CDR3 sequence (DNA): TGTGCCAGCAGCTCTCCCCCTATGGAACTCTATGGCTACACCTTC.

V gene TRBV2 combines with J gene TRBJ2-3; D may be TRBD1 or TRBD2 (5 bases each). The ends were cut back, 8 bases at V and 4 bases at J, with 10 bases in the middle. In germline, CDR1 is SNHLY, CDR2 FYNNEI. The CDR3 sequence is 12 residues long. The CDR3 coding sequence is TGTGCCAGCCTTGAGGGGCCAGATACGCAGTATTTT. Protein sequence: CASLEGPDTQYF.

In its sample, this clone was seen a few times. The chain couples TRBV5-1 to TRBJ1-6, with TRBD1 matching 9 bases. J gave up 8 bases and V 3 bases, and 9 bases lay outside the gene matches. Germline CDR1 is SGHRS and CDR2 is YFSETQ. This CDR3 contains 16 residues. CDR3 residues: CASSSGQGLDHSPLHF. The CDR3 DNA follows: TGCGCCAGCAGCTCCGGACAGGGGCTAGATCATTCACCCCTCCACTTT.

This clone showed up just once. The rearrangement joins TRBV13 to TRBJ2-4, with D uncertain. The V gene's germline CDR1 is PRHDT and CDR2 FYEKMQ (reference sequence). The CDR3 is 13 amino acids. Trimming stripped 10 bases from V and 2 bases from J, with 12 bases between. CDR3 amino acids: CAKRPGPKNIQYF. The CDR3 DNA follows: TGTGCCAAAAGACCGGGCCCCAAAAACATTCAGTACTTC.

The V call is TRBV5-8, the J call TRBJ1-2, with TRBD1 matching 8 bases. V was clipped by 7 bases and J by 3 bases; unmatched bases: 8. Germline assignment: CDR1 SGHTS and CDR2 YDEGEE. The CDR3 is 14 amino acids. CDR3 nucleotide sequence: TGTGCCAGCGACAGACCGGGACAGGACTATGGCTACACCTTC. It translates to CASDRPGQDYGYTF.

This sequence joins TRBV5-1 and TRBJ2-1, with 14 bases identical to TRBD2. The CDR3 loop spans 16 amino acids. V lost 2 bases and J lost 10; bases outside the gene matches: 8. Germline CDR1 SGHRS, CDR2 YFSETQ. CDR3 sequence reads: CASSFSGTSGGQEQFF. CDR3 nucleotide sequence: TGCGCCAGCAGCTTCTCCGGGACTAGCGGGGGCCAGGAGCAGTTCTTC.

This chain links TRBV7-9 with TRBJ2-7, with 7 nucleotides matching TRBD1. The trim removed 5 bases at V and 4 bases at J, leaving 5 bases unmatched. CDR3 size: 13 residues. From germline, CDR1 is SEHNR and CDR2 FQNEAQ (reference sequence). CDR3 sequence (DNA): TGTGCCAGCAGCCTCAGGGGGTTGTACGAGCAGTACTTC. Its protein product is CASSLRGLYEQYF. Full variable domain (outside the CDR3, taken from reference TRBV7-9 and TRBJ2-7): DTGVSQNPRHKITKRGQNVTFRCDPISEHNRLYWYRQTLGQGPEFLTYFQNEAQLEKSRLLSDRFSAERPKGSFSTLEIQRTEQGDSAMYLCASSLRGLYEQYFGPGTRLTVT.

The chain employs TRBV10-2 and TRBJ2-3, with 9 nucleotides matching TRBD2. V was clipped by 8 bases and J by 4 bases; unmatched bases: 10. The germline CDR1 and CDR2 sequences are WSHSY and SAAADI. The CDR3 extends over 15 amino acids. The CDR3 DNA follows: TGCGCCAGCCTAAATAGCGGGAGTAACGCAGATACGCAGTATTTT. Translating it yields CASLNSGSNADTQYF.

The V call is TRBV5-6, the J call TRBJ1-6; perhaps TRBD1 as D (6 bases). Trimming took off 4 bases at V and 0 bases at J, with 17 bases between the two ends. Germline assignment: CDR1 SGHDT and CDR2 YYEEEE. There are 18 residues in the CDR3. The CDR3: CASSRRTDRSSYNSPLHF. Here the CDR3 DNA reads TGTGCCAGCAGCCGAAGAACGGACAGAAGCTCCTATAATTCACCCCTCCACTTT.

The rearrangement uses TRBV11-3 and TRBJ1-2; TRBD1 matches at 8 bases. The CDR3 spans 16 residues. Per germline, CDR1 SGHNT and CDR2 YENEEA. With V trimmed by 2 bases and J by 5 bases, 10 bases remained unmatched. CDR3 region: CASSLSQDRARYGYTF. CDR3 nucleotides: TGTGCCAGCAGCTTATCCCAGGACAGGGCGCGTTATGGCTACACCTTC. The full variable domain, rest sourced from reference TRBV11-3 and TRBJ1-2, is EAGVVQSPRYKIIEKKQPVAFWCNPISGHNTLYWYLQNLGQGPELLIRYENEEAVDDSQLPKDRFSAERLKGVDSTLKIQPAELGDSAVYLCASSLSQDRARYGYTFGSGTRLTVV.

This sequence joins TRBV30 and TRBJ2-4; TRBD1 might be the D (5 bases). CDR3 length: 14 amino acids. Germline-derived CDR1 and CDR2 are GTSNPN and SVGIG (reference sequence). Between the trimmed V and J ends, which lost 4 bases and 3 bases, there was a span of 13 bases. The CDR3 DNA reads TGTGCCTGGATGGGTCCAGGGAACAAAAACATTCAGTACTTC. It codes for CAWMGPGNKNIQYF.

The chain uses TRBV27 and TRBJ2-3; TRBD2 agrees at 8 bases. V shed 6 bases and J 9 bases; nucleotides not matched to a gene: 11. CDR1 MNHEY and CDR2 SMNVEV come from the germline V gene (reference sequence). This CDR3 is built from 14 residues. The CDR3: CASSTSGGFGTQYF. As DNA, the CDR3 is TGTGCCAGCAGCACTAGCGGCGGGTTCGGAACGCAGTATTTT.

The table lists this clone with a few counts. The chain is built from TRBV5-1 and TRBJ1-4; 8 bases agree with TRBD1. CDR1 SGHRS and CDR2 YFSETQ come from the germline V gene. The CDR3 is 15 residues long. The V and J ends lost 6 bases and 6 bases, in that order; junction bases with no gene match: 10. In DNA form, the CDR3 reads TGCGCCAGCACTGGGGCCGGGACAGGATATGAAAAACTGTTTTTT. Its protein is CASTGAGTGYEKLFF.

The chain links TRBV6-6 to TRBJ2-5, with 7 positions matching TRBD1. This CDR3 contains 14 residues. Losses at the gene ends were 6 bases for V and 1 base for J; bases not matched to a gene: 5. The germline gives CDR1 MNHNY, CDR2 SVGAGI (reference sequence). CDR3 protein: CASSSGQSQETQYF. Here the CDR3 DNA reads TGTGCCAGCAGCTCGGGACAGTCCCAAGAGACCCAGTACTTC.

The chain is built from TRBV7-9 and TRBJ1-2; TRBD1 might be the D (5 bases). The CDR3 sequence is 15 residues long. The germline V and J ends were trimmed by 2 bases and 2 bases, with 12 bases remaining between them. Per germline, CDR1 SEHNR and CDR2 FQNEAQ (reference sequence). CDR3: CASSLMGGENYGYTF. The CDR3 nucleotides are TGTGCCAGCAGCTTAATGGGGGGTGAGAACTATGGCTACACCTTC. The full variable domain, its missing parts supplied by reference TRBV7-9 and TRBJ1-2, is DTGVSQNPRHKITKRGQNVTFRCDPISEHNRLYWYRQTLGQGPEFLTYFQNEAQLEKSRLLSDRFSAERPKGSFSTLEIQRTEQGDSAMYLCASSLMGGENYGYTFGSGTRLTVV.

CDR3 residues: CASSPTGSGTEAFF. The CDR3 coding sequence is TGTGCCAGCAGTCCAACAGGGAGCGGCACTGAAGCTTTCTTT. V gene TRBV7-9 combines with J gene TRBJ1-1, with TRBD1 as a possible D gene (6 bases). The CDR3 runs 14 residues. V was trimmed by 6 bases and J by 4 bases, leaving 15 bases between them. CDR1 SEHNR and CDR2 FQNEAQ come from the germline V gene (reference sequence).

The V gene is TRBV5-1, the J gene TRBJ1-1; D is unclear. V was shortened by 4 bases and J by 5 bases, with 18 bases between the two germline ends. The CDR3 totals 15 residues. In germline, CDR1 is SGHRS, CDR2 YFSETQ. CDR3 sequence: CASSIVSGVGTEAFF. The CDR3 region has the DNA TGCGCCAGCAGCATCGTGTCGGGAGTGGGGACTGAAGCTTTCTTT. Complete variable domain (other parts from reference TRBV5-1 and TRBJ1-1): KAGVTQTPRYLIKTRGQQVTLSCSPISGHRSVSWYQQTPGQGLQFLFEYFSETQRNKGNFPGRFSGRQFSNSRSEMNVSTLELGDSALYLCASSIVSGVGTEAFFGQGTRLTVV.

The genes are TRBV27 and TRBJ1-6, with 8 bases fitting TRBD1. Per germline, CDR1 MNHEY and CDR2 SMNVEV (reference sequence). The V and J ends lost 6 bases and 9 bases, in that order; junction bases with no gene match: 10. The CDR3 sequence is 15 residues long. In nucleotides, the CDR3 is TGTGCCAGCAGCCTAGGCGGACAGGGTGTTTCACCCCTCCACTTT. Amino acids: CASSLGGQGVSPLHF.